These T cell receptor beta chains were read from a single sample in a study of cytomegalovirus exposure and HLA in healthy donors. TCRdb keeps only in-frame clones here, not all; method: immunoSEQ multiplex PCR. This table holds almost 200,000 clones, more than 75% found once. The sample taken for sequencing was PBMCs. These receptors all come from a male donor in good health and CMV-seropositive. The CDR3 runs from the conserved cysteine through the conserved F or W. Fields, in order: clone size, D gene, J gene, V gene, CDR3 protein, CDR3 DNA. The D gene is left open where the match is weak. Clone size appears in some rows only: once, few, many, or a class for an expanded clone.

clone size: NA; D gene: TRBD1; J gene: TRBJ1-2; V gene: TRBV30; CDR3 protein: CAWSSGTGSPDLNYYGYTF; CDR3 DNA: TGTGCCTGGAGTTCCGGGACAGGGAGTCCAGACCTTAATTACTATGGCTACACCTTC
clone size: NA; D gene: NA; J gene: TRBJ2-7; V gene: TRBV7-9; CDR3 protein: CASRGVYYEQYF; CDR3 DNA: TGTGCCAGCAGAGGGGTTTACTACGAGCAGTACTTC
clone size: NA; D gene: NA; J gene: TRBJ1-3; V gene: TRBV9; CDR3 protein: CASSKEGQSSGNTIYF; CDR3 DNA: TGTGCCAGCAGCAAAGAGGGTCAGTCCTCTGGAAACACCATATATTTT
clone size: NA; D gene: NA; J gene: TRBJ1-5; V gene: TRBV28; CDR3 protein: CASSYLQPQHF; CDR3 DNA: TGTGCCAGCAGCTACCTTCAGCCCCAGCATTTT
clone size: NA; D gene: NA; J gene: TRBJ2-5; V gene: TRBV7-9; CDR3 protein: CSSLAEGWKETQYF; CDR3 DNA: TGTTCCAGCCTAGCCGAGGGTTGGAAAGAGACCCAGTACTTC
clone size: NA; D gene: TRBD2; J gene: TRBJ2-1; V gene: TRBV5-6; CDR3 protein: CASSLTSGYAGEQFF; CDR3 DNA: TGTGCCAGCAGCTTGACTAGCGGGTATGCGGGGGAGCAGTTCTTC
clone size: NA; D gene: NA; J gene: TRBJ2-3; V gene: TRBV13; CDR3 protein: CASSLRRGGADTQYF; CDR3 DNA: TGTGCCAGCAGCTTGAGGCGGGGTGGCGCAGATACGCAGTATTTT
clone size: once; D gene: NA; J gene: TRBJ1-5; V gene: TRBV12-2; CDR3 protein: CASRLVGRSNQPQHF; CDR3 DNA: TGTGCAAGTCGCTTAGTTGGCAGGAGCAATCAGCCCCAGCATTTT
clone size: NA; D gene: NA; J gene: TRBJ2-7; V gene: TRBV23-1; CDR3 protein: CASGSRGFTHEQYF; CDR3 DNA: TGCGCCAGCGGTTCAAGGGGGTTCACGCACGAGCAGTACTTC
clone size: NA; D gene: TRBD2; J gene: TRBJ2-7; V gene: TRBV7-2; CDR3 protein: CASSPGAGGVYEQYF; CDR3 DNA: TGTGCCAGCAGCCCCGGAGCGGGAGGGGTCTACGAGCAGTACTTC
clone size: once; D gene: NA; J gene: TRBJ1-1; V gene: TRBV6-5; CDR3 protein: CASSYRNTEAFF; CDR3 DNA: TGTGCCAGCAGTTATAGGAACACTGAAGCTTTCTTT
clone size: NA; D gene: NA; J gene: TRBJ1-2; V gene: TRBV2; CDR3 protein: CASRPLDSNYGYTF; CDR3 DNA: TGTGCCAGCAGGCCTCTGGACAGCAACTATGGCTACACCTTC
clone size: once; D gene: TRBD1; J gene: TRBJ1-2; V gene: TRBV27; CDR3 protein: CASSFNQGVGGYTF; CDR3 DNA: TGTGCCAGCAGTTTTAATCAGGGGGTGGGTGGCTACACCTTC
clone size: NA; D gene: NA; J gene: TRBJ2-3; V gene: TRBV29-1; CDR3 protein: CSVEGGGHYTDTQYF; CDR3 DNA: TGCAGCGTTGAAGGAGGGGGACACTACACAGATACGCAGTATTTT
clone size: NA; D gene: NA; J gene: TRBJ1-3; V gene: TRBV6-6; CDR3 protein: CASSFGGQASIYF; CDR3 DNA: TGTGCCAGCAGTTTTGGGGGACAAGCGTCCATATATTTT
clone size: NA; D gene: NA; J gene: TRBJ2-3; V gene: TRBV5-1; CDR3 protein: CASSSEGADTQYF; CDR3 DNA: TGCGCCAGCAGCTCTGAGGGAGCAGATACGCAGTATTTT
clone size: NA; D gene: NA; J gene: TRBJ2-1; V gene: TRBV9; CDR3 protein: CASSVEGNYNEQFF; CDR3 DNA: TGTGCCAGCAGCGTAGAGGGGAACTACAATGAGCAGTTCTTC
clone size: NA; D gene: NA; J gene: TRBJ2-7; V gene: TRBV19; CDR3 protein: CASSSPGQISVQYF; CDR3 DNA: TGTGCCAGTAGTAGCCCGGGACAAATCTCCGTGCAGTACTTC
clone size: NA; D gene: TRBD1; J gene: TRBJ1-1; V gene: TRBV11-3; CDR3 protein: CASSIGTGNTEAFF; CDR3 DNA: TGTGCCAGCAGCATAGGGACAGGGAACACTGAAGCTTTCTTT
clone size: NA; D gene: NA; J gene: TRBJ2-1; V gene: TRBV7-9; CDR3 protein: CASSLRQINEQFF; CDR3 DNA: TGTGCCAGCAGCTTAAGACAGATCAATGAGCAGTTCTTC
clone size: few; D gene: NA; J gene: TRBJ2-1; V gene: TRBV21-1; CDR3 protein: CASSKVNRGQGHEQFF; CDR3 DNA: TGTGCCAGCAGCAAGGTCAATAGGGGCCAGGGGCATGAGCAGTTCTTC
clone size: NA; D gene: NA; J gene: TRBJ2-7; V gene: TRBV5-4; CDR3 protein: CASSLSQGFGWQYF; CDR3 DNA: TGTGCCAGCAGCTTATCCCAGGGGTTTGGTTGGCAGTACTTC
clone size: NA; D gene: TRBD2; J gene: TRBJ2-2; V gene: TRBV11-3; CDR3 protein: CASSLDQRGAGELFF; CDR3 DNA: TGTGCCAGCAGCTTAGATCAGCGGGGGGCCGGGGAGCTGTTTTTT
clone size: NA; D gene: TRBD1; J gene: TRBJ2-3; V gene: TRBV27; CDR3 protein: CASSPSRTGSPDTQYF; CDR3 DNA: TGTGCCAGCAGCCCTTCCCGGACAGGTAGCCCAGATACGCAGTATTTT
clone size: once; D gene: TRBD2; J gene: TRBJ2-1; V gene: TRBV10-3; CDR3 protein: CATLNSGLATNEQFF; CDR3 DNA: TGTGCCACCCTTAATTCAGGACTAGCGACCAATGAGCAGTTCTTC
clone size: NA; D gene: NA; J gene: TRBJ2-6; V gene: TRBV7-2; CDR3 protein: CASSRSVGTGANVLTF; CDR3 DNA: TGTGCCAGCAGTAGGAGTGTAGGAACCGGGGCCAACGTCCTGACTTTC
clone size: NA; D gene: NA; J gene: TRBJ1-5; V gene: TRBV18; CDR3 protein: CASSPQGHNQPQHF; CDR3 DNA: TGTGCCAGCTCACCACAGGGACACAATCAGCCCCAGCATTTT
clone size: NA; D gene: NA; J gene: TRBJ2-7; V gene: TRBV4-3; CDR3 protein: CASSQAHFPGDYEQYF; CDR3 DNA: TGCGCCAGCAGCCAAGCCCACTTCCCAGGGGACTACGAGCAGTACTTC
clone size: NA; D gene: TRBD2; J gene: TRBJ2-1; V gene: TRBV9; CDR3 protein: CASSVSHSGGRVEQFF; CDR3 DNA: TGTGCCAGCAGCGTCTCCCATTCGGGGGGGCGGGTTGAGCAGTTCTTC
clone size: NA; D gene: TRBD1; J gene: TRBJ2-4; V gene: TRBV28; CDR3 protein: CASRPGQGIRGNIQYF; CDR3 DNA: TGTGCCAGCAGACCGGGACAGGGGATTCGGGGGAACATTCAGTACTTC
clone size: NA; D gene: NA; J gene: TRBJ2-5; V gene: TRBV28; CDR3 protein: CASRASGGAGVTQYF; CDR3 DNA: TGTGCCAGCCGCGCGTCAGGGGGCGCGGGAGTGACCCAGTACTTC